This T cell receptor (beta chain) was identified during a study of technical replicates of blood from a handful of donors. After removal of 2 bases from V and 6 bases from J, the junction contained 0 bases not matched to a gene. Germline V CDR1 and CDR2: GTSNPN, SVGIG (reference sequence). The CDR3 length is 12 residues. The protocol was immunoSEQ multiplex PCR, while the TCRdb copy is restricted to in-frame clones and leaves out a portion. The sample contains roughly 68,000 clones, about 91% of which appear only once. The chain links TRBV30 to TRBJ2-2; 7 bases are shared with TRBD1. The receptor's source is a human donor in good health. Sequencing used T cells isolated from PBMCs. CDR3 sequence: CAWSQGAGELFF. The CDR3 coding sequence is TGTGCCTGGAGTCAGGGGGCCGGGGAGCTGTTTTTT.